The 15 T cell receptor beta chains in this list originate from one sample, sequenced in a study of long-term antiretroviral therapy in people with HIV. Version v3.0 of the immunoSEQ assay was performed at survey level. Using immunoSEQ multiplex PCR, the repertoire was profiled, and TCRdb retains in-frame clones only, with some absent. The data show around 22,000 clones, with 65% to 90% seen just once and almost 7.5% held by the top ten. The sequenced sample was unsorted PBMCs, obtained 1.8 years before starting antiretroviral therapy. The receptors originated from a woman in her 30s with HIV.

The rearrangement links TRBV9 to TRBJ2-6; D remains ambiguous. V lost 0 bases and J lost 10, with 5 bases in between. The CDR3 has 12 amino acids. Germline V lookup: CDR1 SGDLS, CDR2 YYNGEE. CDR3 residues: CASSVAGNVLTF. In nucleotides, the CDR3 is TGTGCCAGCAGCGTAGCAGGAAACGTCCTGACTTTC.

The V gene is TRBV6-1, the J gene TRBJ2-3; 9 nucleotides match TRBD1. V lost 6 bases, J lost 6 bases, and 4 bases stayed unmatched. The CDR3 is made up of 13 amino acids. Per the germline V gene, CDR1 is MNHNS and CDR2 is SASEGT. The CDR3 DNA sequence: TGTGCCAGCAGAACAGGGGGCTTGGATACGCAGTATTTT. This encodes CASRTGGLDTQYF.

About this clone: At one end the junction does not follow the germline gene, possibly because of a read error. The V gene is TRBV6-1, the J gene TRBJ1-2; 7 nucleotides align to TRBD1. This CDR3 region has 14 residues. Germline assignment: CDR1 MNHNS and CDR2 SASEGT. For the CDR3, the DNA is TGTGCCAGCAGTATTCGGACAGGTAACTCTGGCTACACCTTC. It translates to CASSIRTGNSGYTF.

The rearrangement joins TRBV27 to TRBJ2-3; the match to TRBD1 covers 11 bases. Germline V gene lookup returns CDR1 MNHEY and CDR2 SMNVEV (reference sequence). The CDR3 sequence is 18 residues long. V trimming: 1 base; J trimming: 4 bases; junction bases outside the gene matches: 10. The CDR3 DNA reads as TGTGCCAGCAGTTTATATGAGCCCGGGACAGGGGGAGCAGATACGCAGTATTTT. Encoded protein: CASSLYEPGTGGADTQYF.

This chain links TRBV6-6 with TRBJ2-1; maybe TRBD2 (6 bases). The CDR3 is made up of 12 amino acids. Germline CDR1 and CDR2: MNHNY and SVGAGI (reference sequence). V was shortened by 6 bases and J by 9 bases, with 12 bases between the two germline ends. The CDR3 DNA is TGTGCCAGCAGGGCGGGGACGGCTGAGCAGTTCTTC. Amino acid sequence: CASRAGTAEQFF.

The rearrangement joins TRBV5-6 to TRBJ2-6; no reliable D call. The germline V gene encodes CDR1 SGHDT and CDR2 YYEEEE. This CDR3 is built from 15 residues. V was clipped by 1 base and J by 1 base, with 6 bases between them. CDR3 sequence reads: CASSLSVSGANVLTF. CDR3 in DNA: TGTGCCAGCAGCTTGTCTGTATCTGGGGCCAACGTCCTGACTTTC.

This chain links TRBV12-5 with TRBJ1-6; TRBD1 matches at 8 bases. The CDR3 consists of 16 residues. V was clipped by 6 bases and J by 9 bases; unmatched bases: 13. The germline gives CDR1 LGHNT, CDR2 FRNRAP. The DNA for the CDR3 is TGTGCTAGTGGCGAGACTTGGACAGGGATGAGTTCACCCCTCCACTTT. Translation: CASGETWTGMSSPLHF.

The chain has TRBV19 and TRBJ1-5; TRBD1 is a possible D gene (6 bases). Germline CDR1 reads LNHDA; CDR2 reads SQIVND (reference sequence). The CDR3 runs to 14 residues. The V end lost 5 bases, the J end lost 2 bases, and 10 bases lay between the germline ends. The CDR3 sequence is CASSRGAGNQPQHF. CDR3 DNA sequence: TGTGCCAGTAGTCGGGGGGCTGGCAATCAGCCCCAGCATTTT. The whole variable domain, remainder taken from reference TRBV19 and TRBJ1-5, is DGGITQSPKYLFRKEGQNVTLSCEQNLNHDAMYWYRQDPGQGLRLIYYSQIVNDFQKGDIAEGYSVSREKKESFPLTVTSAQKNPTAFYLCASSRGAGNQPQHFGDGTRLSIL.

The chain has TRBV10-3 and TRBJ1-1; weak D call: TRBD1 (5 bases). CDR3 length equals 15 residues. V lost 4 bases and J 1 base, leaving 13 bases between the germline ends. Germline V CDR1 and CDR2: ENHRY, SYGVKD. The CDR3 protein is CAISGAKGTNTEAFF. The CDR3 DNA follows: TGTGCCATCAGTGGGGCCAAGGGGACGAACACTGAAGCTTTCTTT.

The chain has TRBV7-8 and TRBJ2-7, with a possible D match to TRBD1 (6 bases). The germline CDR1 and CDR2 sequences are SGHVS and FQNEAQ. The length of the CDR3 is 14 residues. V shed 4 bases and J shed 4 bases, with 14 bases lying between them. The CDR3 DNA is TGTGCCAGCAGCTCAAGGGGACAACAATACGAGCAGTACGTC. Residues: CASSSRGQQYEQYV.

The chain carries TRBV7-9 and TRBJ2-7, with 8 positions matching TRBD2. After removal of 0 bases from V and 2 bases from J, the junction contained 3 bases not matched to a gene. Germline V lookup: CDR1 SEHNR, CDR2 FQNEAQ (reference sequence). CDR3 size: 15 residues. The CDR3 sequence: CASSLASGVPYEQYV. In DNA, the CDR3 is TGTGCCAGCAGCTTAGCTAGCGGGGTACCCTACGAGCAGTACGTC.

The V gene is TRBV7-8, the J gene TRBJ2-7; tentative D call: TRBD1 (6 bases). Trimming cost V 5 bases and J 3 bases, with 17 bases left between them. CDR1 is SGHVS and CDR2 is FQNEAQ in the germline V gene. This CDR3 region has 15 residues. CDR3 DNA: TGTGCCAGCAGCCCCCCCCGAGGACAGAGCTACGAGCAGTACTTC. This codes for CASSPPRGQSYEQYF. Filled out from reference TRBV7-8 and TRBJ2-7, the complete variable domain reads GAGVSQSPRYKVAKRGQDVALRCDPISGHVSLFWYQQALGQGPEFLTYFQNEAQLDKSGLPSDRFFAERPEGSVSTLKIQRTQQEDSAVYLCASSPPRGQSYEQYFGPGTRLTVT.

V and J are TRBV10-3 and TRBJ2-2, with unresolved D. Germline CDR1 and CDR2: ENHRY and SYGVKD. The CDR3 has 15 amino acids. V lost 4 bases and J 0 bases, leaving 9 bases between the germline ends. The DNA for the CDR3 is TGTGCCATCAGTGGCGGTATCACGAACACCGGGGAGCTGTTTTTT. Its protein product is CAISGGITNTGELFF.

The V gene is TRBV11-2, the J gene TRBJ2-1; D is perhaps TRBD1 or TRBD2 (6 bases each). The V end lost 5 bases, the J end lost 0 bases, and 20 bases lay between the germline ends. Germline CDR1 reads SGHAT; CDR2 reads FQNNGV. This CDR3 spans 18 amino acids. In nucleotides, the CDR3 is TGTGCCAGCAGCCAGATCCGGGGGCCCCGAGGCTCCTACAATGAGCAGTTCTTC. It specifies CASSQIRGPRGSYNEQFF.

This clone was recorded once. The gene calls are TRBV5-3 and TRBJ2-5, with D perhaps matching TRBD1 (6 bases). Being an ORF, TRBV5-3 has a function that is uncertain. The CDR3 loop spans 18 amino acids. Trimming shortened V by 0 bases and J by 1 base, and 19 bases separated the two germline ends. CDR3 nucleotides: TGTGCCAGAAGCTTGGGTTCCCTGACAGGTGCATCCCAAGAGACCCAGTACTTC. Its protein is CARSLGSLTGASQETQYF.